The 17 T cell receptor beta chains reported below all come from one sample, sequenced in a study of CXCR3-negative and CXCR3-positive naive CD8 T cells. cDNA libraries for TRB were generated by 5' RACE incorporating UMI labels. One entry per CDR3 protein, without DNA, is what TCRdb gives after re-calling the 5' RACE reads. This sample's table reports fewer than 9,000 distinct CDR3 sequences. Sequenced sample: naive CXCR3- CD8+ T cells from blood. Noted subset: CD45RO-CCR7+CD27+CD95- naive CD8+ T cells lacking CXCR3 (TNR3-). All receptors come from a human donor in good health. Some clones in this sample may be carry-over from other donors' samples.

The V call is TRBV29-1, the J call TRBJ2-2. The CDR3 contains 13 residues. The germline V gene has CDR1 SQVTM and CDR2 ANQGSEA. The CDR3 region is CSVELLNTGELFF.

CDR3 region: CASRTGGRETQYF. The chain uses TRBV6-5 and TRBJ2-5; TCRdb's D call, TRBD1, is unchecked because there is no DNA. The CDR3 is 13 residues long. Germline lookup yields CDR1 MNHEY and CDR2 SVGAGI.

The V and J genes are TRBV29-1 and TRBJ2-7; the TRBD1 assignment by TCRdb is unverifiable without DNA. Germline V gene data show CDR1 as SQVTM and CDR2 as ANQGSEA. CDR3 length equals 14 residues. CDR3 region: CSVEERGTAGRQYF.

The chain recombines TRBV7-8 with TRBJ2-1. The CDR3 contains 14 residues. From germline, CDR1 is SGHVS and CDR2 FQNEAQ. The CDR3 protein is CASSLAGSYNEQFF.

The chain has TRBV29-1 and TRBJ2-7; TCRdb's D call, TRBD1, is unchecked because there is no DNA. The CDR3 runs to 14 residues. Germline CDR1 reads SQVTM; CDR2 reads ANQGSEA. The CDR3: CSAGAGADSYEQYF.

The chain uses TRBV12-3 or TRBV12-4 and TRBJ2-1; TCRdb selects TRBD1, and the lack of DNA leaves this call unchecked. This CDR3 contains 14 residues. The CDR3: CASSLNGQHDEQFF.

By frequency, this clonotype registers medium-sized. The chain couples TRBV7-6 to TRBJ2-1; TCRdb's D gene call, TRBD2, goes unchecked for lack of DNA. The CDR3 totals 13 residues. Germline V CDR1 and CDR2: SGHVS, FNYEAQ. CDR3 sequence: CASSLGTYNEQFF.

The chain joins TRBV3-1 to TRBJ1-4. The CDR3 covers 17 residues. Germline CDR1 is LGHDT and CDR2 is YNNKEL (reference sequence). CDR3 region: CASSHKKRANSGEKLFF.

The V call is TRBV7-2, the J call TRBJ2-7; TCRdb's D call, TRBD1, is unchecked because there is no DNA. CDR1 is SGHTA and CDR2 is FQGNSA in the germline V gene. The CDR3 is made up of 15 amino acids. This CDR3 is CASNPRDGGGYEQYF.

According to its frequency, this clonotype is medium-sized. J is TRBJ1-5 and V is TRBV6-6; the TCRdb D gene call, TRBD1, has no DNA to confirm it. The CDR3 covers 16 residues. CDR1 and CDR2 (germline): MNHNY, SVGAGI (reference sequence). The CDR3 region is CASSYSGPTGHQPQHF.

This clonotype ranks as medium-sized in terms of frequency. The chain is built from TRBV19 and TRBJ2-7. The CDR3 runs to 11 residues. Per germline, CDR1 LNHDA and CDR2 SQIVND (reference sequence). CDR3 in amino acids: CASSAAYEQYF.

The V and J genes are TRBV10-3 and TRBJ2-3. The V gene's germline CDR1 is ENHRY and CDR2 SYGVKD. The CDR3 totals 14 residues. The CDR3 protein is CAIESVDDTDTQYF.

According to its frequency, this clonotype is medium-sized. J is TRBJ1-2 and V is TRBV20-1; checking the TCRdb D call of TRBD1 is not possible without DNA. The CDR3 length is 14 residues. Germline values: CDR1 DFQATT, CDR2 SNEGSKA (reference sequence). The CDR3 here is CSARDPRANYGYTF.

This clonotype is classed as medium-sized (0.01 to 0.1%) by frequency. The chain combines TRBV28 with TRBJ2-3; TCRdb's assignment of TRBD2 cannot be checked, as there is no DNA. Per germline, CDR1 MDHEN and CDR2 SYDVKM. CDR3 length: 14 amino acids. CDR3 sequence: CASKGGLPLDTQYF.

Judged by frequency, this clonotype is medium-sized. The rearrangement links TRBV29-1 to TRBJ1-1. The length of the CDR3 is 14 residues. Germline V gene data show CDR1 as SQVTM and CDR2 as ANQGSEA. The CDR3: CSVLGTAKDTEAFF.

J is TRBJ1-2 and V is TRBV20-1; TCRdb's D gene call, TRBD1, goes unchecked for lack of DNA. The CDR3 is 14 amino acids. Germline-derived CDR1 and CDR2 are DFQATT and SNEGSKA (reference sequence). Here the CDR3 reads CSAREYRDLYGYTF.

This clonotype is labeled medium-sized based on frequency. V is TRBV28 and J is TRBJ2-7; the D gene TCRdb calls, TRBD1, cannot be checked with no DNA. The CDR3 is made up of 14 amino acids. Germline CDR1 is MDHEN and CDR2 is SYDVKM. CDR3 sequence reads: CASSLRDSTYEQYF.